These 28 T cell receptor beta chains share one sample of origin, sequenced in a study of spatial heterogeneity in lung cancer. Their specific antigens are unknown. Regarding the study as a whole: Counts of expanded alpha and beta TCRs within tumors tracked the tumor nonsynonymous mutation count.

One entry per CDR3 protein, called by TCRdb with MiXCR from the 5' RACE reads. Of some 97,000 distinct CDR3 sequences in the sample, approximately 4% were seen once. Time point defined: sample taken at primary tumor resection. Specimen: lung tumor tissue, collected at surgery. Receptors were obtained from a male donor with early-stage non-small cell lung cancer.

Many counts were recorded for this clonotype. This sequence joins TRBV6-2 or TRBV6-3 and TRBJ1-5; a weak D match, TRBD1 (6 bases). The CDR3 runs to 14 residues. Germline V CDR1 and CDR2: MNHEY, SVGEGT. Trimming took 6 bases from V and 7 from J, leaving 16 bases between them. The CDR3 nucleotides are TGTGCCAGCAGCCACGGGGGCGTCGGGCAGCCCCAGCATTTT. Protein sequence: CASSHGGVGQPQHF.

The sample holds many counts of this clonotype. The V call is TRBV20-1, the J call TRBJ1-2, with 12 bases that match TRBD1. Germline CDR1 is DFQATT and CDR2 is SNEGSKA (reference sequence). V lost 7 bases to trimming and J lost 6 bases; unmatched junction nucleotides: 6. The CDR3 runs 13 residues. The CDR3 DNA reads as TGCAGTGGGTGGGACAGGGGGCGCAATGGCTACACCTTC. Protein: CSGWDRGRNGYTF.

There are many counts of this clonotype. The rearrangement joins TRBV18 to TRBJ2-3; 10 positions agree with TRBD1. There are 16 residues in the CDR3. The V segment lost 4 bases and the J segment 3 bases; nucleotides outside the gene matches: 7. Germline V gene lookup returns CDR1 KGHSH and CDR2 LQKENI. CDR3 DNA: TGTGCCAGCTCACTAAACGGACAGGGGGTAACAGATACGCAGTATTTT. Protein: CASSLNGQGVTDTQYF.

The sample holds many counts of this clonotype. This chain links TRBV11-2 with TRBJ2-5; 11 positions agree with TRBD2. Germline assignment: CDR1 SGHAT and CDR2 FQNNGV. The trim removed 2 bases at V and 4 bases at J, leaving 0 bases unmatched. This CDR3 contains 14 residues. CDR3 amino acids: CASSLTSGRETQYF. CDR3 coding DNA: TGTGCCAGCAGCTTAACTAGCGGGAGAGAGACCCAGTACTTC.

This clonotype was seen many times. The chain is built from TRBV27 and TRBJ2-7; D is ambiguous. Trimming cost V 6 bases and J 5 bases, with 14 bases left between them. The CDR3 spans 13 residues. The germline CDR1 and CDR2 sequences are MNHEY and SMNVEV (reference sequence). CDR3 sequence: CASRRQAPNEQYF. The CDR3 DNA follows: TGTGCCAGCAGACGTCAGGCCCCCAACGAGCAGTACTTC.

The chain couples TRBV28 to TRBJ2-7; D perhaps matches TRBD1 (6 bases). CDR1 is MDHEN and CDR2 is SYDVKM in the germline V gene. The V gene lost 4 bases and the J gene lost 2 bases, with 21 bases spanning the gap. There are 17 residues in the CDR3. The CDR3 loop is CASSSPQGSSSAYEQYF. The CDR3 region has the DNA TGTGCCAGCAGTTCCCCACAGGGCTCCTCGTCAGCCTACGAGCAGTACTTC. The whole variable domain, remainder taken from reference TRBV28 and TRBJ2-7, is DVKVTQSSRYLVKRTGEKVFLECVQDMDHENMFWYRQDPGLGLRLIYFSYDVKMKEKGDIPEGYSVSREKKERFSLILESASTNQTSMYLCASSSPQGSSSAYEQYFGPGTRLTVT.

At least ten counts were recorded for this clonotype. The gene calls are TRBV4-1 and TRBJ2-7, with 10 bases that match TRBD1. This CDR3 is 15 amino acids long. Trimming removed 1 base from V and 2 bases from J; junction bases left unmatched: 2. Germline V CDR1 and CDR2: MGHRA, YSYEKL. CDR3 sequence reads: CASSQGGQGTYEQYF. In nucleotides, the CDR3 is TGCGCCAGCAGCCAAGGGGGACAGGGGACCTACGAGCAGTACTTC.

In its sample, this clonotype was seen many times. This chain connects TRBV6-1 to TRBJ1-2; 8 bases match TRBD1. The ends lost 8 bases at V and 4 bases at J; junction bases unmatched: 3. The germline V gene has CDR1 MNHNS and CDR2 SASEGT. The CDR3 consists of 12 residues. CDR3 DNA sequence: TGTGCCAGCCTAGGACAGGGCTATGGCTACACCTTC. Residues: CASLGQGYGYTF.

This sequence joins TRBV6-1 and TRBJ2-1; 7 nucleotides align to TRBD2. J was trimmed by 3 bases and V by 11 bases; bases with no gene match: 4. The CDR3 loop spans 12 amino acids. Germline-derived CDR1 and CDR2 are MNHNS and SASEGT. The CDR3 spells CALGGDYNEQFF. As DNA, the CDR3 is TGTGCCCTGGGGGGGGACTACAATGAGCAGTTCTTC.

The sample holds many counts of this clonotype. The chain combines TRBV4-1 with TRBJ1-2, with a possible D match to TRBD1 (5 bases). Trimming removed 1 base at V and 3 bases at J, with 12 bases between. This CDR3 has 15 amino acids. The germline V gene encodes CDR1 MGHRA and CDR2 YSYEKL. CDR3: CASSQVGGEDYGYTF. The CDR3 DNA follows: TGCGCCAGCAGCCAAGTCGGGGGTGAGGACTATGGCTACACCTTC.

The sample holds many counts of this clonotype. V usage is TRBV5-6 and J usage is TRBJ2-1; a weak D match, TRBD2 (6 bases). Germline loops: CDR1 SGHDT, CDR2 YYEEEE. The CDR3 is 14 amino acids. The V end was cut by 3 bases, the J end by 4 bases, with 11 bases between. CDR3 in amino acids: CASSSDRGYNEQFF. The CDR3, as DNA: TGTGCCAGCAGCTCGGACCGGGGGTACAATGAGCAGTTCTTC.

This clonotype was seen many times. The V and J genes are TRBV28 and TRBJ2-3; 7 bases align to TRBD2. After removal of 3 bases from V and 4 bases from J, the junction contained 16 bases not matched to a gene. CDR1 MDHEN and CDR2 SYDVKM come from the germline V gene. This CDR3 is built from 18 residues. In nucleotides, the CDR3 is TGTGCCAGCAGTTTGTGGGGGACTGGGCGGGAGCCTCCAGATACGCAGTATTTT. It is translated as CASSLWGTGREPPDTQYF.

This clonotype was observed at least ten times. The chain links TRBV29-1 to TRBJ1-1; D gene uncertain. The germline V and J ends were trimmed by 3 bases and 5 bases, with 7 bases remaining between them. The CDR3 sequence is 11 residues long. From germline, CDR1 is SQVTM and CDR2 ANQGSEA. DNA of the CDR3: TGCAGCGTTGATTCGGGGACTGAAGCTTTCTTT. Translation: CSVDSGTEAFF.

This clonotype was seen repeatedly, ten times or more. J is TRBJ1-1 and V is TRBV27; D might be TRBD1 (6 bases). Germline V gives CDR1 MNHEY, CDR2 SMNVEV (reference sequence). This CDR3 has 14 residues. Trimming took 2 bases from V and 6 from J, leaving 13 bases between them. CDR3 nucleotide sequence: TGTGCCAGCAGTTTAAGGGGGTTAAGCCCTGAAGCTTTCTTT. This codes for CASSLRGLSPEAFF.

This clonotype was detected a few times. The V and J genes are TRBV18 and TRBJ1-5; D gene unclear. This CDR3 contains 13 residues. Germline V lookup: CDR1 KGHSH, CDR2 LQKENI. V dropped 1 base and J dropped 6 bases, with 7 bases sitting between them. In DNA form, the CDR3 reads TGTGCCAGCTCACCACTCGAGAGTCAGCCCCAGCATTTT. Translation gives CASSPLESQPQHF.

Ten or more counts support this clonotype. The chain uses TRBV5-1 and TRBJ2-3; TRBD2 matches 8 bases. Germline trimming cut 5 bases from V and 0 bases from J; bases unmatched to any gene: 2. This CDR3 is 14 amino acids long. Germline V gene lookup returns CDR1 SGHRS and CDR2 YFSETQ. CDR3 sequence: CASRTSGSTDTQYF. Here the CDR3 DNA reads TGCGCCAGCAGAACTAGCGGTAGCACAGATACGCAGTATTTT.

This clonotype was counted ten times or more. The CDR3 protein is CASTRVPISDSPLHF. CDR3 DNA sequence: TGTGCCAGCACCCGGGTCCCCATCTCAGATTCACCCCTCCACTTT. The V gene is TRBV6-5, the J gene TRBJ1-6; D unclear. This CDR3 comprises 15 residues. V lost 7 bases and J 8 bases, leaving 18 bases between the germline ends. The germline CDR1 and CDR2 sequences are MNHEY and SVGAGI.

Ten or more counts support this clonotype. The chain combines TRBV2 with TRBJ1-2; maybe TRBD1 (5 bases). The CDR3 length is 14 residues. Trimming took 6 bases from V and 5 from J, leaving 16 bases between them. Germline assignment: CDR1 SNHLY and CDR2 FYNNEI. CDR3: CASRGDQGTYGYTF. The CDR3 DNA reads as TGTGCCAGCAGGGGGGATCAGGGCACGTATGGCTACACCTTC.

This clonotype occurred many times. CDR3 sequence reads: CASSTGTSSTGELFF. CDR3 nucleotide sequence: TGCGCCAGCAGCACCGGGACTAGCAGCACCGGGGAGCTGTTTTTT. The chain carries TRBV5-1 and TRBJ2-2, with 9 bases identical to TRBD2. From germline, CDR1 is SGHRS and CDR2 YFSETQ. The CDR3 has 15 amino acids. The V segment lost 4 bases and the J segment 4 bases; nucleotides outside the gene matches: 5.

V and J are TRBV6-5 and TRBJ2-7, with D tentatively TRBD2 (5 bases). Germline CDR1 reads MNHEY; CDR2 reads SVGAGI. The length of the CDR3 is 15 residues. V gave up 2 bases and J gave up 5 bases, with 16 bases separating them. The CDR3 DNA reads TGTGCCAGCAGTTACGCGGACCCCGACGGGGACGAGCAGTACTTC. This codes for CASSYADPDGDEQYF.

This clonotype was recorded many times. This chain links TRBV3-1 with TRBJ1-6; D is unclear. This CDR3 is built from 12 residues. With 4 bases removed from V and 8 bases from J, the gap between germline ends came to 6 bases. From germline, CDR1 is LGHDT and CDR2 YNNKEL (reference sequence). CDR3 protein: CASSPADSPLHF. The CDR3, as DNA: TGTGCCAGCAGCCCCGCGGATTCACCCCTCCACTTT.

J is TRBJ2-7 and V is TRBV27, with 15 bases that match TRBD2. Germline-derived CDR1 and CDR2 are MNHEY and SMNVEV (reference sequence). Unmatched junction bases numbered 15, after V lost 1 base and J lost 2 bases. The CDR3 runs 21 residues. The CDR3 sequence is CASSLWPPSGLAGGGPYEQYF. CDR3 in DNA: TGTGCCAGCAGTTTATGGCCCCCGTCGGGACTAGCGGGAGGAGGGCCCTACGAGCAGTACTTC.

This clonotype appeared a single time. The chain employs TRBV6-6 and TRBJ2-2; 9 positions match TRBD2. This CDR3 spans 15 amino acids. J gave up 3 bases and V 5 bases, and 4 bases lay outside the gene matches. From germline, CDR1 is MNHNY and CDR2 SVGAGI (reference sequence). The CDR3 loop reads CASSNRLADTGELFF. CDR3 nucleotide sequence: TGTGCCAGCAGTAACCGACTAGCGGACACCGGGGAGCTGTTTTTT.

This clonotype was seen many times. This chain joins TRBV28 and TRBJ1-2; no reliable D call. Germline values: CDR1 MDHEN, CDR2 SYDVKM. The ends were cut back, 4 bases at V and 13 bases at J, with 13 bases in the middle. The CDR3 sequence is 11 residues long. The CDR3 DNA is TGTGCCAGCAGTTACCCACGACCCATCACCTTC. It codes for CASSYPRPITF.

This clonotype was counted ten times or more. The rearrangement links TRBV6-1 to TRBJ2-2, with 11 bases identical to TRBD1. CDR1 is MNHNS, CDR2 SASEGT, per germline. This CDR3 has 15 amino acids. The trim removed 6 bases at V and 7 bases at J, leaving 7 bases unmatched. CDR3 bases: TGTGCCAGCAGCGCCTGGACAGGGGGCTACGGGGAGCTGTTTTTT. Its translation is CASSAWTGGYGELFF.

This clonotype was seen repeatedly, ten times or more. The rearrangement joins TRBV2 to TRBJ1-2; D call uncertain. CDR1 is SNHLY, CDR2 FYNNEI, per germline. Trimming stripped 3 bases from V and 10 bases from J, with 12 bases between. The CDR3 runs 12 residues. The CDR3 loop reads CASSEGVEDYTF. CDR3 in DNA: TGTGCCAGCAGTGAGGGAGTGGAGGACTACACCTTC.

By its share, this clonotype is large (0.1 to 1%). V gene TRBV4-1 combines with J gene TRBJ1-6; D gene ambiguous. Germline loops: CDR1 MGHRA, CDR2 YSYEKL. V lost 1 base to trimming and J lost 8 bases, with 9 bases between them. CDR3 length: 14 amino acids. CDR3 in DNA: TGCGCCAGCAGCCAAGGGACGGAGTATTCACCCCTCCACTTT. This gives the protein CASSQGTEYSPLHF.

The chain joins TRBV14 to TRBJ1-2; possible D gene TRBD1, 6 bases. Germline V gives CDR1 SGHDN, CDR2 FVKESK. The CDR3 is made up of 16 amino acids. Trimming removed 3 bases from V and 6 bases from J, with 20 bases in between. The CDR3 loop reads CASSHRTGGHFDGYTF. CDR3 DNA sequence: TGTGCCAGCAGCCACCGGACGGGGGGCCATTTCGATGGCTACACCTTC.